Reported below is one T cell receptor (beta chain). As yet, its antigen is unknown. The CD4+ fraction was divided into a CD45RA+ naive subset and a CD45RA-negative memory subset. Data came from immunoSEQ multiplex PCR; TCRdb stores just in-frame clones and leaves some out. The profile covers about 530,000 clones, with approximately 95% appearing a single time and roughly 0.06% taken by the ten largest. The data originate from a study of shared clonotypes between healthy human individuals. Study-wide points: Sharing across four donors was highest in naive CD4 (roughly 5%) and lowest in memory CD8 (approximately 0.4%).

Germline CDR1 reads SQVTM; CDR2 reads ANQGSEA. The CDR3 is 12 amino acids. The V end was cut by 4 bases, the J end by 8 bases, with 12 bases between. The clonotype was recovered from a woman aged 25 to 39 in good health. Input material: naive CD4+ T cells sorted from blood. Subset indicated: CD45RA+ positively selected. This rearrangement joins TRBV29-1 to TRBJ1-5; tentatively, D is TRBD1 (5 bases). The CDR3 bases are TGCAGCGTTGGGGACGTAGGGGAGCCCCAGCATTTT. Residues: CSVGDVGEPQHF.